Shown below are 17 T cell receptor beta chains from a single sample sequenced in a study of CD8 T cells in Susac syndrome (dated by TCRdb to between 2018 and 2021). The receptor library was made with the immunoSEQ multiplex PCR assay. RNA was extracted using the RNeasy kit, and roughly 0.45 to 1 ug of the RNA was reverse transcribed with random hexamers. The public sequencing data were trimmed at Q25 with fastp and processed into clonotypes with MiXCR by TCRdb, which kept only in-frame beta chains. Rows with a matching CDR3 protein are joined into one entry that keeps the most common DNA and genes. This sample is represented by about 300,000 distinct CDR3 sequences; approximately 85% of them were singletons. Roughly 0.21% of the sample belongs to the ten largest clones. The sample comprised CD8+ T cells from PBMCs. All receptors come from a human donor with multiple sclerosis.

On this clonotype itself: At one of its ends the junction is not consistent with the germline gene, which may arise from a read error. V usage is TRBV15 and J usage is TRBJ2-1, with 10 bases identical to TRBD1. Germline CDR1 reads LNHNV; CDR2 reads YYDKDF (reference sequence). This CDR3 has 16 amino acids. CDR3 residues: CATGRDQGTGVYEQFF. DNA for the CDR3: TGTGCCACCGGCAGAGATCAAGGGACAGGGGTCTATGAGCAGTTCTTC.

The chain has TRBV11-1 and TRBJ2-3; 7 positions agree with TRBD2. The CDR3 runs 20 residues. J gave up 3 bases and V 2 bases, and 20 bases lay outside the gene matches. CDR1 SGHAT and CDR2 FQDESV come from the germline V gene (reference sequence). The DNA for the CDR3 is TGTGCCAGCAGCTTACTGAAGAATAGCGGGCTAAGCATCCATACAGATACGCAGTATTTT. Amino acid sequence: CASSLLKNSGLSIHTDTQYF.

The CDR3 sequence: CASSVASGEPPYNEQFF. The CDR3 bases are TGTGCCAGCAGCGTAGCGAGCGGGGAGCCCCCCTACAATGAGCAGTTCTTC. The chain has TRBV9 and TRBJ2-1, with TRBD2 matching over 7 bases. The CDR3 loop spans 17 amino acids. V was clipped by 0 bases and J by 2 bases; unmatched bases: 8. Germline-derived CDR1 and CDR2 are SGDLS and YYNGEE.

V gene TRBV2 combines with J gene TRBJ2-7; no reliable D call. Germline V gene data show CDR1 as SNHLY and CDR2 as FYNNEI. The CDR3 is made up of 13 amino acids. Trimming cost V 2 bases and J 5 bases, with 10 bases left between them. The CDR3 sequence is CASSESSGHEQYF. CDR3 in DNA: TGTGCCAGCAGTGAATCTTCTGGCCACGAGCAGTACTTC.

Here the CDR3 reads CASSSPGLIQYF. The CDR3 nucleotides are TGCGCCAGCAGCTCTCCGGGACTCATTCAGTACTTC. V is TRBV5-1 and J is TRBJ2-4; weak D call: TRBD2 (6 bases). Trimming took off 3 bases at V and 9 bases at J, with 10 bases between the two ends. The CDR3 has 12 amino acids. Looked up from germline, CDR1 is SGHRS and CDR2 is YFSETQ. The complete variable domain, with remaining parts taken from reference TRBV5-1 and TRBJ2-4, reads KAGVTQTPRYLIKTRGQQVTLSCSPISGHRSVSWYQQTPGQGLQFLFEYFSETQRNKGNFPGRFSGRQFSNSRSEMNVSTLELGDSALYLCASSSPGLIQYFGAGTRLSVL.

J is TRBJ1-6 and V is TRBV20-1; TRBD1 matches 8 bases. This CDR3 has 14 amino acids. Looked up from germline, CDR1 is DFQATT and CDR2 is SNEGSKA (reference sequence). CDR3 bases: TGCAGCCGGACATTGACAGGGGAAAATTCACCCCTCCACTTT. Its protein product is CSRTLTGENSPLHF.

The chain combines TRBV27 with TRBJ2-7; D is unclear. Germline values: CDR1 MNHEY, CDR2 SMNVEV (reference sequence). This CDR3 has 15 amino acids. V lost 2 bases to trimming and J lost 6 bases, with 17 bases between them. CDR3 residues: CASSLTSPLEREQYF. DNA for the CDR3: TGTGCCAGCAGTTTAACATCCCCCCTGGAACGCGAGCAGTACTTC.

The V gene is TRBV11-2, the J gene TRBJ2-7; D is perhaps TRBD1 or TRBD2 (6 bases each). The germline V gene has CDR1 SGHAT and CDR2 FQNNGV. V lost 2 bases and J 6 bases, leaving 11 bases between the germline ends. The CDR3 has 13 residues. This CDR3 is CASSLTGGSEQYF. The CDR3, as DNA: TGTGCCAGCAGCTTAACCGGGGGCTCCGAGCAGTACTTC.

This chain connects TRBV7-9 to TRBJ2-7; D may correspond to TRBD1 or TRBD2 (5 bases each). CDR1 is SEHNR, CDR2 FQNEAQ, per germline (reference sequence). Trimming left V 5 bases short and J 3 bases short, with 14 bases between. This CDR3 has 14 residues. This chain's CDR3 is CASSHRDGLYEQYF. CDR3 nucleotides: TGTGCCAGCAGCCACCGGGACGGACTCTACGAGCAGTACTTC.

This chain uses TRBV3-1 with TRBJ2-5, with 7 bases that match TRBD1. Germline CDR1 is LGHDT and CDR2 is YNNKEL (reference sequence). V was clipped by 8 bases and J by 2 bases; unmatched bases: 17. This CDR3 contains 17 residues. The DNA for the CDR3 is TGTGCCAGCGCGCAAGTGGGGGAGACAGGGTGGCAAGAGACCCAGTACTTC. Protein product: CASAQVGETGWQETQYF.

The J gene is TRBJ2-2, the V gene TRBV7-8; D may be TRBD1 (6 bases). V lost 4 bases to trimming and J lost 2 bases, with 11 bases between them. Germline CDR1 SGHVS, CDR2 FQNEAQ. This CDR3 spans 15 amino acids. CDR3 loop: CASSWGRGNTGELFF. CDR3 nucleotides: TGTGCCAGCAGCTGGGGCAGGGGAAACACCGGGGAGCTGTTTTTT. The entire variable domain, with the rest obtained from reference TRBV7-8 and TRBJ2-2, is as follows: GAGVSQSPRYKVAKRGQDVALRCDPISGHVSLFWYQQALGQGPEFLTYFQNEAQLDKSGLPSDRFFAERPEGSVSTLKIQRTQQEDSAVYLCASSWGRGNTGELFFGEGSRLTVL.

V usage is TRBV9 and J usage is TRBJ2-2; unclear D gene. Between the trimmed V and J ends, which lost 1 base and 1 base, there was a span of 5 bases. Germline V CDR1 and CDR2: SGDLS, YYNGEE. The CDR3 sequence is 14 residues long. CDR3 residues: CASSVRGNTGELFF. The CDR3 DNA sequence: TGTGCCAGCAGCGTAAGAGGGAACACCGGGGAGCTGTTTTTT.

The count of this clonotype is one. The chain couples TRBV4-2 to TRBJ1-2, with a tentative D call TRBD1 (6 bases). The CDR3 is 16 amino acids. Trimming took off 0 bases at V and 4 bases at J, with 15 bases between the two ends. Germline CDR1 is LGHNA and CDR2 is YNFKEQ. As DNA, the CDR3 is TGTGCCAGCAGCCAAGAAATCACAGGGCTCCCCTATGGCTACACCTTC. It codes for CASSQEITGLPYGYTF.

This sequence joins TRBV24-1 and TRBJ2-3, with 8 positions matching TRBD1. CDR3 size: 16 residues. Germline CDR1 KGHDR, CDR2 SFDVKD. Trimming took 5 bases from V and 6 from J; bases not matched to a gene: 12. The CDR3 nucleotides are TGTGCCACCAGTGCCGGGACAGGCTCGCGGATGGATACGCAGTATTTT. It is translated as CATSAGTGSRMDTQYF.

The V and J genes are TRBV27 and TRBJ1-2; maybe TRBD1 (5 bases). CDR1 is MNHEY, CDR2 SMNVEV, per germline (reference sequence). The V end was cut by 10 bases, the J end by 4 bases, with 22 bases between. The CDR3 runs to 15 residues. CDR3 sequence reads: CATPRERNGGYGYTF. The DNA for the CDR3 is TGTGCCACCCCCCGGGAGCGCAATGGGGGCTATGGCTACACCTTC.

CDR3 nucleotide sequence: TGTGCCAGCAGCGAGGGTTTCCCCGTGGGGGAGCAGTACTTC. Amino acid sequence: CASSEGFPVGEQYF. The rearrangement joins TRBV9 to TRBJ2-7; D is undetermined. CDR1 is SGDLS, CDR2 YYNGEE, per germline. The V end lost 3 bases, the J end lost 7 bases, and 17 bases lay between the germline ends. This CDR3 is built from 14 residues.

The gene calls are TRBV4-3 and TRBJ2-3; a weak D match, TRBD2 (5 bases). Trimming pared 0 bases from V and 5 bases from J, leaving 12 bases between. This CDR3 has 15 amino acids. Germline values: CDR1 LGHNA, CDR2 YSLEER. CDR3 sequence reads: CASSQEERRKDTQYF. CDR3 nucleotides: TGCGCCAGCAGCCAAGAAGAGCGGCGCAAAGATACGCAGTATTTT.